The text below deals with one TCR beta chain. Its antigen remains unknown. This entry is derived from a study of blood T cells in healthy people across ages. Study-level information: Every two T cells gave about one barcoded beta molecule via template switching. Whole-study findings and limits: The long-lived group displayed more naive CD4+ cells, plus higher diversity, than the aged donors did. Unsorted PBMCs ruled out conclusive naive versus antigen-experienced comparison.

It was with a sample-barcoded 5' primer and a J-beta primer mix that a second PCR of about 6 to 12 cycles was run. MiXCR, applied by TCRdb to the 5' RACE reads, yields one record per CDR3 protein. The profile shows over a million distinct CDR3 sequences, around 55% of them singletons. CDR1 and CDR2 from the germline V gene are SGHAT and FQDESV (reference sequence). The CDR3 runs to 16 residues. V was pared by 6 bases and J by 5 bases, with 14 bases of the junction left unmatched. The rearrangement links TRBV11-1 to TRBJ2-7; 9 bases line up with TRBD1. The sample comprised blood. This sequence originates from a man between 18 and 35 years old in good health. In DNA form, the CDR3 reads TGTGCCAGCAGTCATTGGACAGGGGAGAAAAAGGACGAGCAGTACTTC. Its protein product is CASSHWTGEKKDEQYF.